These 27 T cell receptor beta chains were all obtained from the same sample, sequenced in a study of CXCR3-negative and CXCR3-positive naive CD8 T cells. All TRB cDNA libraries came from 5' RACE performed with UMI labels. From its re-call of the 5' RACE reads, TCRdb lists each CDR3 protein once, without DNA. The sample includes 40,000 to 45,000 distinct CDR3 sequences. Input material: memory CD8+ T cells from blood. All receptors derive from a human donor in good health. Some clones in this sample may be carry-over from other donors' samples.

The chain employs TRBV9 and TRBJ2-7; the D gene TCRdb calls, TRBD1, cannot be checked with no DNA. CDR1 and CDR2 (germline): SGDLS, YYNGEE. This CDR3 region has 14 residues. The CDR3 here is CASSTGDSPYEQYF.

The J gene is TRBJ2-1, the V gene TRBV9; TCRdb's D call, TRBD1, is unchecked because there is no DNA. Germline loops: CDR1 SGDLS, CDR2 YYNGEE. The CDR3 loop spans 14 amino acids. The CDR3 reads CASSAPGGVNEQFF.

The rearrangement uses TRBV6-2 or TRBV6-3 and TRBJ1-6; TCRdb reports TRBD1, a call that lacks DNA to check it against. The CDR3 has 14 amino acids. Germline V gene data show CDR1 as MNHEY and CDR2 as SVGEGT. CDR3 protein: CASSPGQGASPLHF.

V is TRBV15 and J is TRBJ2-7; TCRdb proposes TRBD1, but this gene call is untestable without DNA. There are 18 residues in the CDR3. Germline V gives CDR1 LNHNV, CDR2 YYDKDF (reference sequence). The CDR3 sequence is CATSRAVGGTFLTYEQYF.

CDR3 sequence reads: CASTAGETYEQYF. This chain uses TRBV2 with TRBJ2-7. The CDR3 has 13 amino acids. Germline V gene lookup returns CDR1 SNHLY and CDR2 FYNNEI. The full variable domain, its missing parts supplied by reference TRBV2 and TRBJ2-7, is EPEVTQTPSHQVTQMGQEVILRCVPISNHLYFYWYRQILGQKVEFLVSFYNNEISEKSEIFDDQFSVERPDGSNFTLKIRSTKLEDSAMYFCASTAGETYEQYFGPGTRLTVT.

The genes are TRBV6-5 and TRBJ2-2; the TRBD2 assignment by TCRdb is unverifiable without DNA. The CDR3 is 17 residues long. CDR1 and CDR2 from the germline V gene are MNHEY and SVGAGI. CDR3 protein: CASSYSSGGEITGELFF.

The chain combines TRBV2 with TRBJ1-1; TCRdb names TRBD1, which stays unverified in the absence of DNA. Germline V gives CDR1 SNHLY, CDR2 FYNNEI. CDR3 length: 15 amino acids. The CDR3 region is CASSEGWGVRTEAFF.

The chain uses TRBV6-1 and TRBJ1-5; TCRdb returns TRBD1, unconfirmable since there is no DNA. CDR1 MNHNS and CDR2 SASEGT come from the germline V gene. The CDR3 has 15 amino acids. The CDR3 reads CASSEAGTNNQPQHF.

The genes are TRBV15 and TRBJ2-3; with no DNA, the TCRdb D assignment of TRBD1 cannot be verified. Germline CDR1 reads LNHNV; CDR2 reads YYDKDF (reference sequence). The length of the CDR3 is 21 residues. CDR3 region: CATSRDRVRTGLPRGTDTQYF.

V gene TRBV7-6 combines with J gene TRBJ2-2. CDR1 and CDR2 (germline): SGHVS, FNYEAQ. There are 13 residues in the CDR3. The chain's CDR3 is CASSHGEVGELFF.

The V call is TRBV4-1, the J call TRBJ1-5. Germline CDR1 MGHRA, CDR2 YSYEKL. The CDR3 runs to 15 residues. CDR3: CASSQEWGIGQPQHF.

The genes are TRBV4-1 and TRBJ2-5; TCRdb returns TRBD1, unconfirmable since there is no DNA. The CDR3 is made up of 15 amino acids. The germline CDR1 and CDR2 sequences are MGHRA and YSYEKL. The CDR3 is CASSQPAQGPGPQYF.

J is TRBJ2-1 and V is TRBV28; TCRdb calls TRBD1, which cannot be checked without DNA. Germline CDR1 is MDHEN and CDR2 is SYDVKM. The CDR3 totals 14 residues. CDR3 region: CASSPRQAPNEQFF.

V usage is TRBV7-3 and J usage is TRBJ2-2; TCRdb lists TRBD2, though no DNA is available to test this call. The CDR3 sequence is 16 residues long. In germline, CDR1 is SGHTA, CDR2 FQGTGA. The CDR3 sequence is CASSLWASGGTGELFF.

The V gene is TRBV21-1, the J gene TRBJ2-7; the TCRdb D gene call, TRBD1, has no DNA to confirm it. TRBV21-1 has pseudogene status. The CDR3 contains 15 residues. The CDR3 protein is CASSKEQGRSYEQYF.

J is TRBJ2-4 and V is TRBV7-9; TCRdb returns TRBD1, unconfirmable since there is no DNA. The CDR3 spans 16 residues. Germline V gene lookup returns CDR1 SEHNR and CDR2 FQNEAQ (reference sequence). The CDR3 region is CASSLDAGGGKNIQYF.

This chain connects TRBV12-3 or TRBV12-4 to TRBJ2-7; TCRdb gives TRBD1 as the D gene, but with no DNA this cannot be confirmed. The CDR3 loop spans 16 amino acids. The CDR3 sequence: CASSLGRDREGYEQYF.

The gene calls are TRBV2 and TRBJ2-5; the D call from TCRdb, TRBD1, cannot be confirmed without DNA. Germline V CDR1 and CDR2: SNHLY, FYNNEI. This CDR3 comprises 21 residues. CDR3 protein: CASMGGTTVIHDVEAQETQYF. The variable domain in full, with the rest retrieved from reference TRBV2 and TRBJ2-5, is EPEVTQTPSHQVTQMGQEVILRCVPISNHLYFYWYRQILGQKVEFLVSFYNNEISEKSEIFDDQFSVERPDGSNFTLKIRSTKLEDSAMYFCASMGGTTVIHDVEAQETQYFGPGTRLLVL.

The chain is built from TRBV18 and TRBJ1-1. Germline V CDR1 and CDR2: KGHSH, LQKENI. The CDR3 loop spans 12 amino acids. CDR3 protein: CASSPGNTEAFF.

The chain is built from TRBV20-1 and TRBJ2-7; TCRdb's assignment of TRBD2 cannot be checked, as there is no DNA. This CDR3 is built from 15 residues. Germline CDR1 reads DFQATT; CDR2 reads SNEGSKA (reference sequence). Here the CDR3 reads CSARDVSGGANEQYF.

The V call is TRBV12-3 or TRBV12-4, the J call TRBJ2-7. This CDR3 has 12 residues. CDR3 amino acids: CASSLGLTEQYF.

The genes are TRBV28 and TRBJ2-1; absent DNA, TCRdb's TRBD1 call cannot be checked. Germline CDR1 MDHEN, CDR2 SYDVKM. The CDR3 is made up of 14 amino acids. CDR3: CASSLDRDYNEQFF.

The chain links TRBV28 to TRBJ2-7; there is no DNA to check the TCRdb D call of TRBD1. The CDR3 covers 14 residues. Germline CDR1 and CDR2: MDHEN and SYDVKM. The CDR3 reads CASSKRDRVYEQYF.

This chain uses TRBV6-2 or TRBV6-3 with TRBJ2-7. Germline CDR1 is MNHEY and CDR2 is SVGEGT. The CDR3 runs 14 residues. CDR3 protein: CASSSPEQLYEQYF.

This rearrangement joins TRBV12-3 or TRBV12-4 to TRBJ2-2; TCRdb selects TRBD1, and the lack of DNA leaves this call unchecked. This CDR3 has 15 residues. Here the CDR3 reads CASSFVQGDGGELFF.

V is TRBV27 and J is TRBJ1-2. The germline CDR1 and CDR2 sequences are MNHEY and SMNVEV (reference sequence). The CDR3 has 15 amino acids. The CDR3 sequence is CASSLTGALNYGYTF.

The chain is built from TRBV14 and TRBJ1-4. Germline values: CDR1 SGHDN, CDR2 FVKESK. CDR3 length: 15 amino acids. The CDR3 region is CASSQDRATNEKLFF.